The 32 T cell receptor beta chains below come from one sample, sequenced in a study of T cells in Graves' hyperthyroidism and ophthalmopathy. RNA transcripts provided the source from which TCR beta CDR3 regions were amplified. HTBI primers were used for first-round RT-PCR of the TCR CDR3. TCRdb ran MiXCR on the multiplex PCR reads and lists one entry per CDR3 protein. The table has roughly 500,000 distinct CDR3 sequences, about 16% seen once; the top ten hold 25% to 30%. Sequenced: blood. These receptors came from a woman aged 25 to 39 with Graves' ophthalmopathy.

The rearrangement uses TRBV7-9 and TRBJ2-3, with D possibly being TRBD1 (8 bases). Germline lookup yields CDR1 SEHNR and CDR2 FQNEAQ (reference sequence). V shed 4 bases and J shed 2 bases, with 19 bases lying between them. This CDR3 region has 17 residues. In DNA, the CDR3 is TGTGCCAGCAGCTACAACCCGGACAGGGACTACACAGATACGCAGTATTTT. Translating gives CASSYNPDRDYTDTQYF. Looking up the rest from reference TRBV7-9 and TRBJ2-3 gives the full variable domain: DTGVSQNPRHKITKRGQNVTFRCDPISEHNRLYWYRQTLGQGPEFLTYFQNEAQLEKSRLLSDRFSAERPKGSFSTLEIQRTEQGDSAMYLCASSYNPDRDYTDTQYFGPGTRLTVL.

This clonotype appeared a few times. Here the CDR3 DNA reads TGTGCCAGCAGAACCGGGACTAGTTCCCACAATGAGCAGTTCTTC. Protein sequence: CASRTGTSSHNEQFF. This chain uses TRBV6-2 or TRBV6-3 with TRBJ2-1; TRBD2 aligns across 8 bases. Germline V lookup: CDR1 MNHEY, CDR2 SVGEGT. The CDR3 covers 15 residues. Germline trimming cut 6 bases from V and 5 bases from J; bases unmatched to any gene: 9.

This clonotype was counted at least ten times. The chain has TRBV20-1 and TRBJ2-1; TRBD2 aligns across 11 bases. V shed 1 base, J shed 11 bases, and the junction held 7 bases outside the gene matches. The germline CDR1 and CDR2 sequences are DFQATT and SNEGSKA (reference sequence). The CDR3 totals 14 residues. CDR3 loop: CSARVDSGRAQQFF. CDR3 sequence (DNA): TGCAGTGCTAGAGTCGATAGCGGGAGGGCTCAGCAGTTCTTC.

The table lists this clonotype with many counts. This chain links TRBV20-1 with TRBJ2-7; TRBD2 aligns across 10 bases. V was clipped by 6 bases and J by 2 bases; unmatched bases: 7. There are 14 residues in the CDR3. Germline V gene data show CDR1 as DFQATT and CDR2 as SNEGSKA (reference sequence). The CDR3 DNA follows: TGCAGTGCCCCCGGGCTAGCGGGAGCCTACGAGCAGTACTTC. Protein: CSAPGLAGAYEQYF.

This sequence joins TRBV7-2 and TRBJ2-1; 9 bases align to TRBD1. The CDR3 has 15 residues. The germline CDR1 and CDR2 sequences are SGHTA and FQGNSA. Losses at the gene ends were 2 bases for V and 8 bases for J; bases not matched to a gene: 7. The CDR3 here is CASSLTQGAIHEQFF. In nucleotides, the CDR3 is TGTGCCAGCAGCTTAACACAGGGGGCGATTCATGAGCAGTTCTTC.

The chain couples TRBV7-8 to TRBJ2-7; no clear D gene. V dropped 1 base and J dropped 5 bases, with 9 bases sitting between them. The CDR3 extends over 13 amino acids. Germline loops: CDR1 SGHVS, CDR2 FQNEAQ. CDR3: CASSLVGINEQYF. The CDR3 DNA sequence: TGTGCCAGCAGCTTAGTGGGTATCAACGAGCAGTACTTC.

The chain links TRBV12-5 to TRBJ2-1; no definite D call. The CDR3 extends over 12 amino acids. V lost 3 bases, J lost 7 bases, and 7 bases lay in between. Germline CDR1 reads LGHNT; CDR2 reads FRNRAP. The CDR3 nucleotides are TGTGCTAGTGGTTTCGCCGTTAATGAGCAGTTCTTC. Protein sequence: CASGFAVNEQFF.

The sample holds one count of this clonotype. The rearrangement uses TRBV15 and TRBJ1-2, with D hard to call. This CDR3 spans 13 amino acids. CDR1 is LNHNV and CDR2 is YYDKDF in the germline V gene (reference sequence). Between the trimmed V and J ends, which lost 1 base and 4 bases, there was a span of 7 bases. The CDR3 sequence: CATSRGGSYGYTF. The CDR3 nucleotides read TGTGCCACCAGCAGAGGAGGGTCCTATGGCTACACCTTC.

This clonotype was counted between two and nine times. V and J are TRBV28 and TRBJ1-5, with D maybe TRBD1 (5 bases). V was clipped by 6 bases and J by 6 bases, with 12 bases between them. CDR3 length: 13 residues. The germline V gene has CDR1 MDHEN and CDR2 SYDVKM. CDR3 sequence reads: CASRQGPSQPQHF. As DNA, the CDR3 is TGTGCCAGCAGGCAGGGCCCCAGTCAGCCCCAGCATTTT.

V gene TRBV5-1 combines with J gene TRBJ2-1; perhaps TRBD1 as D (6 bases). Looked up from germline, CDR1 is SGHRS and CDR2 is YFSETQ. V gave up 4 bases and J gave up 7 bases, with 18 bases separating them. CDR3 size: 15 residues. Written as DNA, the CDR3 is TGCGCCAGCAGCATACCGACGGACAGCCCAAATGAGCAGTTCTTC. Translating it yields CASSIPTDSPNEQFF.

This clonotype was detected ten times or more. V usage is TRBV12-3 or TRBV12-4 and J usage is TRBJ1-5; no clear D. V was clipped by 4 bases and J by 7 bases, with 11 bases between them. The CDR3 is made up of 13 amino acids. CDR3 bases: TGTGCCAGCAGTTGGTCAGGAACGCAGCCCCAGCATTTT. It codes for CASSWSGTQPQHF.

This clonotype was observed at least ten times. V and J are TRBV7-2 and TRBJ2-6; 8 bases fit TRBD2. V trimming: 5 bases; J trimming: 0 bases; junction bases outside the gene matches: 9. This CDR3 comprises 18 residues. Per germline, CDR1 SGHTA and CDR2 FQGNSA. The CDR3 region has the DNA TGTGCCAGCAGCAACCGGGGGGGGGCCAACTCTGGGGCCAACGTCCTGACTTTC. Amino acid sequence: CASSNRGGANSGANVLTF. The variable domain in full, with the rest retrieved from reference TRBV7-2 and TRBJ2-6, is GAGVSQSPSNKVTEKGKDVELRCDPISGHTALYWYRQSLGQGLEFLIYFQGNSAPDKSGLPSDRFSAERTGGSVSTLTIQRTQQEDSAVYLCASSNRGGANSGANVLTFGAGSRLTVL.

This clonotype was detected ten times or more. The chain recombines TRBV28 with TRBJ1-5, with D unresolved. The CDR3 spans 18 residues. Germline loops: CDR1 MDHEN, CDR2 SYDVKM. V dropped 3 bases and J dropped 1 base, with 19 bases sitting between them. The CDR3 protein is CASSLGLGGPASNQPQHF. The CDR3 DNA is TGTGCCAGCAGTTTGGGGTTAGGAGGACCCGCGAGCAATCAGCCCCAGCATTTT.

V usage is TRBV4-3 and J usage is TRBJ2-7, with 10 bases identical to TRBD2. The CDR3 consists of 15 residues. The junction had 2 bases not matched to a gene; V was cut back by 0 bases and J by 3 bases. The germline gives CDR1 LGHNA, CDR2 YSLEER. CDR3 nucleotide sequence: TGCGCCAGCAGCCAAGAAGCTAGCGGGAGCTACGAGCAGTACTTC. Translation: CASSQEASGSYEQYF.

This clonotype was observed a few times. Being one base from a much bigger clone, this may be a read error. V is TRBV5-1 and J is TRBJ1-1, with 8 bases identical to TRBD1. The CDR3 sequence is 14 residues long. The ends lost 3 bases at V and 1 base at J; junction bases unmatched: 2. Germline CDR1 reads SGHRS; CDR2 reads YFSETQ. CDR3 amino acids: CASSSGQANTEAFF. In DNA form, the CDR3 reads TGCGCCAGCAGCTCGGGACAGGCGAACACTGAAGCTTTCTTT.

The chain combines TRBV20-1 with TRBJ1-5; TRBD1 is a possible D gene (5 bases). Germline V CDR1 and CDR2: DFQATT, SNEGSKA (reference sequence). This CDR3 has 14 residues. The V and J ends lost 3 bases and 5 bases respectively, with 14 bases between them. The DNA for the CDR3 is TGCAGTGCTAGGGGGGGGAAGGGCGATCAGCCCCAGCATTTT. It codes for CSARGGKGDQPQHF.

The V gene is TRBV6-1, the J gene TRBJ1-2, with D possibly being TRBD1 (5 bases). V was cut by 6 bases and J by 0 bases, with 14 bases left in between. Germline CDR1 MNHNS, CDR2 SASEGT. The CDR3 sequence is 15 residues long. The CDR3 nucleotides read TGTGCCAGCAGGGACCATCAGGGAGCTAACTATGGCTACACCTTC. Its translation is CASRDHQGANYGYTF.

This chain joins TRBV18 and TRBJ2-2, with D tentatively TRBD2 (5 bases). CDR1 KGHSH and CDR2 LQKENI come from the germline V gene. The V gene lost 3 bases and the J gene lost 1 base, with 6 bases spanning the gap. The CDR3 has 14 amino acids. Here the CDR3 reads CASSPRENTGELFF. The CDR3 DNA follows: TGTGCCAGCTCACCGAGGGAGAACACCGGGGAGCTGTTTTTT.

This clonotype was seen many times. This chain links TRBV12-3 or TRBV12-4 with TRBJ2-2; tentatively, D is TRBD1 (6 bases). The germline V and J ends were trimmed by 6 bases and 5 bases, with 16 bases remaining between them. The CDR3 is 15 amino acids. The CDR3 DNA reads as TGTGCCAGCAGGGAGACCGGGACAAGTACCGGGGAGCTGTTTTTT. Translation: CASRETGTSTGELFF.

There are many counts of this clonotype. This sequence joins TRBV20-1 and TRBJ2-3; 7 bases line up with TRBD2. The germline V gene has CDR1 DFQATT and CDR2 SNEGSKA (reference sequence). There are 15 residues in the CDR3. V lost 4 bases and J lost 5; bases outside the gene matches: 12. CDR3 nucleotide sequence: TGCAGTGCTAAGGGCGAGGTAGCGGGCCAAGATACGCAGTATTTT. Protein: CSAKGEVAGQDTQYF.

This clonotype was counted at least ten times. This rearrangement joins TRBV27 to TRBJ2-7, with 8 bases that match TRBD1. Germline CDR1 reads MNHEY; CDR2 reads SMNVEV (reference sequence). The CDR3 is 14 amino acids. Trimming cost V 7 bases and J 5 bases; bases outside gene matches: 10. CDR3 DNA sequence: TGTGCCAGCAAGGGGTGGACAGGGACCAACGAGCAGTACTTC. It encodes CASKGWTGTNEQYF.

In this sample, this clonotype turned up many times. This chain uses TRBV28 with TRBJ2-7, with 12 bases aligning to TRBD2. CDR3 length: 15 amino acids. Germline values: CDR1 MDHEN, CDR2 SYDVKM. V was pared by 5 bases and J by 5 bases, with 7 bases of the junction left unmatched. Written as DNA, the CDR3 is TGTGCCAGCAGTCCACTAGCGGGAGGTTCAGACGAGCAGTACTTC. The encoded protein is CASSPLAGGSDEQYF.

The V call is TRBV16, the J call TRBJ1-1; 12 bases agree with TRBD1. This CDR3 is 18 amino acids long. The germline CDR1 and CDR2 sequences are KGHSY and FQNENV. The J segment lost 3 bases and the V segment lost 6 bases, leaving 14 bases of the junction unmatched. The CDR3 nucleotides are TGTGCCAGCAGTCCGAGCCTTCCGGGACAGGGGGCTGACACTGAAGCTTTCTTT. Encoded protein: CASSPSLPGQGADTEAFF.

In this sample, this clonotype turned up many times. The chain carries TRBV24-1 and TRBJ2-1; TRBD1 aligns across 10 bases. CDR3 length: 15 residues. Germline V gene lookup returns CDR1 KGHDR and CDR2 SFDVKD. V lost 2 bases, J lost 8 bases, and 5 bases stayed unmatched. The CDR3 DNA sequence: TGTGCCACCAGTGATTGGGGACAGGGGTCATATGAGCAGTTCTTC. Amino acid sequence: CATSDWGQGSYEQFF.

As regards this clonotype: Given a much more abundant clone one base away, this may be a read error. CDR3 residues: CASSLGLTDDEQFF. The CDR3, as DNA: TGTGCCAGCAGTTTAGGCTTAACAGATGATGAGCAGTTCTTC. This chain links TRBV28 with TRBJ2-1; D gene unclear. The CDR3 sequence is 14 residues long. The ends were cut back, 2 bases at V and 8 bases at J, with 13 bases in the middle. Germline values: CDR1 MDHEN, CDR2 SYDVKM.

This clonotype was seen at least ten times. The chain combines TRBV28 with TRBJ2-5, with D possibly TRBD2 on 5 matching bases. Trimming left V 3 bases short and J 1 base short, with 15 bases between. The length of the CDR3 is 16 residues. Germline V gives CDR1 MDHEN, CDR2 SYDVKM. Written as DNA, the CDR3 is TGTGCCAGCAGTTTTAGCCCGGCCGGACTCCAAGAGACCCAGTACTTC. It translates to CASSFSPAGLQETQYF. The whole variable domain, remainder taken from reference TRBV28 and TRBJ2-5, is DVKVTQSSRYLVKRTGEKVFLECVQDMDHENMFWYRQDPGLGLRLIYFSYDVKMKEKGDIPEGYSVSREKKERFSLILESASTNQTSMYLCASSFSPAGLQETQYFGPGTRLLVL.

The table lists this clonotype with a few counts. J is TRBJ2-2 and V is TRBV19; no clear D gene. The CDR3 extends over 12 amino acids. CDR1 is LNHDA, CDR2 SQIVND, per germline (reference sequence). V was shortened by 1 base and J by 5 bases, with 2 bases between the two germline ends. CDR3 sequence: CASSIGTGELFF. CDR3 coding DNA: TGTGCCAGTAGTATAGGTACCGGGGAGCTGTTTTTT.

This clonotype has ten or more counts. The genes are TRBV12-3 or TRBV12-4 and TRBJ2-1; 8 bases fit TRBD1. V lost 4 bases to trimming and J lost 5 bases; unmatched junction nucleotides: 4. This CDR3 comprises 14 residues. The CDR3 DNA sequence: TGTGCCAGCAGTTCCGGGACAGGACACAATGAGCAGTTCTTC. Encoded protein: CASSSGTGHNEQFF.

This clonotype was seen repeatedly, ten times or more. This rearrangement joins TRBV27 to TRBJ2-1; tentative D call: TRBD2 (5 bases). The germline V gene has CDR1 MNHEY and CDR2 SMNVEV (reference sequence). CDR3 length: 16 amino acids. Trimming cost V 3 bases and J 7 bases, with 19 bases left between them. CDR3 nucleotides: TGTGCCAGCAGTTTCTGGCTGCCGGGAAGTGTGAATGAGCAGTTCTTC. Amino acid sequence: CASSFWLPGSVNEQFF.

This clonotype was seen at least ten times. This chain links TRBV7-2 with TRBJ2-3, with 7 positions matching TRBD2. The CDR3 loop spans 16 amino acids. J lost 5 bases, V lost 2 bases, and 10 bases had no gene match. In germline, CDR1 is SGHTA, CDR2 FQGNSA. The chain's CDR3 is CASSLTWREQGDTQYF. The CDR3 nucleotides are TGTGCCAGCAGCTTAACTTGGCGGGAGCAGGGAGATACGCAGTATTTT. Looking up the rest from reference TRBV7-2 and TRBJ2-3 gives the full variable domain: GAGVSQSPSNKVTEKGKDVELRCDPISGHTALYWYRQSLGQGLEFLIYFQGNSAPDKSGLPSDRFSAERTGGSVSTLTIQRTQQEDSAVYLCASSLTWREQGDTQYFGPGTRLTVL.

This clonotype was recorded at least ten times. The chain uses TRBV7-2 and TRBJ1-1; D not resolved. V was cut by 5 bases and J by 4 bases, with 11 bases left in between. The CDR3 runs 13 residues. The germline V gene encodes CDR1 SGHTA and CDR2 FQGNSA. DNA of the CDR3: TGTGCCAGCAGCCCTATTGCGGGCACTGAAGCTTTCTTT. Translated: CASSPIAGTEAFF. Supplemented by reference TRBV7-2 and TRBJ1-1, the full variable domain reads GAGVSQSPSNKVTEKGKDVELRCDPISGHTALYWYRQSLGQGLEFLIYFQGNSAPDKSGLPSDRFSAERTGGSVSTLTIQRTQQEDSAVYLCASSPIAGTEAFFGQGTRLTVV.

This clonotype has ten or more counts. Here the CDR3 reads CSARVPVRSRGETQYF. The CDR3 DNA sequence: TGCAGTGCTAGGGTCCCCGTCCGCAGCAGGGGAGAGACCCAGTACTTC. The chain is built from TRBV20-1 and TRBJ2-5, with D tentatively TRBD1 (6 bases). This CDR3 region has 16 residues. Looked up from germline, CDR1 is DFQATT and CDR2 is SNEGSKA (reference sequence). V was cut by 3 bases and J by 4 bases, with 21 bases left in between.